This TCR beta chain appears in the sequencing data of a study of T cells in Graves' hyperthyroidism and ophthalmopathy. Amplified TCR beta CDR3 regions came from RNA transcripts. First-round RT-PCR targeting the TCR CDR3 was performed with the HTBI primer set. In TCRdb, the multiplex PCR reads were re-called with MiXCR into one record per CDR3 protein. The sample shows approximately 700,000 distinct CDR3 sequences, 45% of them seen only once. The CDR3 totals 17 residues. Germline values: CDR1 MRHNA, CDR2 SNTAGT. Trimming stripped 0 bases from V and 3 bases from J, with 15 bases between. The chain is built from TRBV6-4 and TRBJ1-5; D remains unclear. The TCR sequence derives from an adult man with Graves' disease, either hyperthyroidism or ophthalmopathy (not recorded which). Sequences were obtained from peripheral blood or thyroid tissue (not recorded which). CDR3 bases: TGTGCCAGCAGTGACTCGGAGACGCCCGCTGACAATCAGCCCCAGCATTTT. Its protein product is CASSDSETPADNQPQHF.